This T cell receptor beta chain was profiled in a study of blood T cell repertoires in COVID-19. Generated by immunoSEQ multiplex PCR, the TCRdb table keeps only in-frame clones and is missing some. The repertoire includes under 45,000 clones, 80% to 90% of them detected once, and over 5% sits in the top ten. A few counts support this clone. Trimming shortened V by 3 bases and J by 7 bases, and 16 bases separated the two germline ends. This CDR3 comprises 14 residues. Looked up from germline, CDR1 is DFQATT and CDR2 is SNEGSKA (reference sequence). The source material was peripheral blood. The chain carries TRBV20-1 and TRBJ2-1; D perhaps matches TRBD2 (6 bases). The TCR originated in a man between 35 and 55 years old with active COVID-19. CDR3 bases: TGCAGTGCTAGTTTCGGCCTAGCGAGAAATGAGCAGTTCTTC. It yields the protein CSASFGLARNEQFF.